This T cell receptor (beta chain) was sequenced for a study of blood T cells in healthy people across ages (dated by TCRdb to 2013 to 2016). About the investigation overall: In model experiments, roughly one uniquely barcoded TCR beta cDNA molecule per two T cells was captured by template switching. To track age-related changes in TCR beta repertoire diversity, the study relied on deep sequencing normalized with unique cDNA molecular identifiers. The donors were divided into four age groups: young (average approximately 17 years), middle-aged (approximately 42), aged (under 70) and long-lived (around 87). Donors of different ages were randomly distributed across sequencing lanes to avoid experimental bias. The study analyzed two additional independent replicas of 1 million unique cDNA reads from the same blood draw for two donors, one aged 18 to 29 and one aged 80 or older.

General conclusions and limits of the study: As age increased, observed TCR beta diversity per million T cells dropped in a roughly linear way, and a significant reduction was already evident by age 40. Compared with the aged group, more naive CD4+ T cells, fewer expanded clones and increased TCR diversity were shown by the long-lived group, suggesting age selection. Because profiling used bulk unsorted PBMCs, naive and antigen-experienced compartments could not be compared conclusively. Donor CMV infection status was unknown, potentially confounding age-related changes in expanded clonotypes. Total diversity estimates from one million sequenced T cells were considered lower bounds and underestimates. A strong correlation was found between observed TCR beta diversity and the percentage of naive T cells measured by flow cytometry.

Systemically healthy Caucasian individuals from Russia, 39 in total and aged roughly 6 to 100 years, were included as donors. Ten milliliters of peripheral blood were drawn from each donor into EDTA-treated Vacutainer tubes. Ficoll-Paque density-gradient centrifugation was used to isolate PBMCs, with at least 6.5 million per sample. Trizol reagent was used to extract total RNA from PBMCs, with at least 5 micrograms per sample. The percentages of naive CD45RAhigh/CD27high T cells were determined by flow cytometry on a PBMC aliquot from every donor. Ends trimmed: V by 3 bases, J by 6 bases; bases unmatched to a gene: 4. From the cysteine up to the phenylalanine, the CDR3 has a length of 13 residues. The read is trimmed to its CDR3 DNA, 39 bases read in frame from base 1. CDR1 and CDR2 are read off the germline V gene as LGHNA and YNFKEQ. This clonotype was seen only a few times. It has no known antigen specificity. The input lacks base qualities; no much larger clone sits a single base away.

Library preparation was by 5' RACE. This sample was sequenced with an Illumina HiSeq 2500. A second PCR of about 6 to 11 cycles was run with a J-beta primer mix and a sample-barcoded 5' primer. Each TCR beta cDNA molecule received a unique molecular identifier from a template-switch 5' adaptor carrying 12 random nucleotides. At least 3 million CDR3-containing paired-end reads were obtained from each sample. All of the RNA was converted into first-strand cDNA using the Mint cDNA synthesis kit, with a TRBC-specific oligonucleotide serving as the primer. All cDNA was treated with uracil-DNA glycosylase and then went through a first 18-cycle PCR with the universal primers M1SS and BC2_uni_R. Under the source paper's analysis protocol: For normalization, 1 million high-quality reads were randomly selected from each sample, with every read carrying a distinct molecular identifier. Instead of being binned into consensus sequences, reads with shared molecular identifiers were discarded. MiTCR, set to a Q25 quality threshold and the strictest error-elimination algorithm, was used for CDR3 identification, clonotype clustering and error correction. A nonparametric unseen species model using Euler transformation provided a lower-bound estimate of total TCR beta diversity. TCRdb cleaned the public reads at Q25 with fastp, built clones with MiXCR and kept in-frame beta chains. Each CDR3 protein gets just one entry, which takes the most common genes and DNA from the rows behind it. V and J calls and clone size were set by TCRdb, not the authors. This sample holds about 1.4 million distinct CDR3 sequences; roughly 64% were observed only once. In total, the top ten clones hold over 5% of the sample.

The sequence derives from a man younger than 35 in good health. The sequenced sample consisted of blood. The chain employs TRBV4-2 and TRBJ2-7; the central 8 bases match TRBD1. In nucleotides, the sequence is TGTGCCAGCAGCCAGGACAGGGCCGGCGAGCAGTACTTC. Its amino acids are CASSQDRAGEQYF.